A single sample is the source of the 14 T cell receptor beta chains below, sequenced in a study of CXCR3-negative and CXCR3-positive naive CD8 T cells. The study, taken as a whole, reports: Naive cells with CXCR3 showed TRB CDR3s that were more hydrophobic than those in CXCR3-negative naive cells.

UMI-labeled 5' RACE yielded the TRB cDNA libraries. Following a re-call of the 5' RACE reads, TCRdb has one entry per CDR3 protein and lacks DNA. In total, the table holds around 160,000 distinct CDR3 sequences. These receptors are not linked to any known antigen. The source material was naive CXCR3+ CD8+ T cells from blood. Sample subset: CD45RO-CCR7+CD27+CD95- naive CD8+ T cells expressing CXCR3 (TNR3+). Receptor source: a human donor in good health. Some clones in this sample may be carry-over from other donors' samples.

V and J are TRBV14 and TRBJ2-7; no DNA is available, so the TRBD1 call from TCRdb remains unchecked. Per the germline V gene, CDR1 is SGHDN and CDR2 is FVKESK. The CDR3 contains 14 residues. The CDR3 sequence: CASSNRETTLEQYF.

The chain joins TRBV29-1 to TRBJ2-7. Germline CDR1 SQVTM, CDR2 ANQGSEA. The length of the CDR3 is 16 residues. CDR3 sequence: CSVEDQGGDFEYEPYF.

The chain is built from TRBV15 and TRBJ2-7; the TRBD1 assignment by TCRdb is unverifiable without DNA. This CDR3 comprises 14 residues. In germline, CDR1 is LNHNV, CDR2 YYDKDF (reference sequence). The CDR3 region is CATSKDSPGDEQYF.

CDR3 residues: CASSERQPYNEQFF. The J gene is TRBJ2-1, the V gene TRBV6-5. Looked up from germline, CDR1 is MNHEY and CDR2 is SVGAGI. The CDR3 has 14 residues.

The chain employs TRBV27 and TRBJ1-1; the TCRdb D gene call, TRBD1, has no DNA to confirm it. The CDR3 is 11 amino acids. The germline V gene has CDR1 MNHEY and CDR2 SMNVEV (reference sequence). CDR3 loop: CASRSQGIAFF.

The chain joins TRBV29-1 to TRBJ2-2; the TCRdb call, TRBD1, lacks DNA for checking. Germline V gene data show CDR1 as SQVTM and CDR2 as ANQGSEA. This CDR3 contains 12 residues. CDR3 protein: CSALGGTGELFF.

The chain has TRBV7-2 and TRBJ1-3; TCRdb calls TRBD1, which cannot be checked without DNA. Germline CDR1 SGHTA, CDR2 FQGNSA. The CDR3 is 17 residues long. The CDR3 loop reads CASSRIYTGPSGNTIYF.

The chain carries TRBV9 and TRBJ2-3. This CDR3 has 15 amino acids. Per germline, CDR1 SGDLS and CDR2 YYNGEE. CDR3 sequence reads: CASSASGTSTDTQYF. Using reference TRBV9 and TRBJ2-3 for the parts outside the CDR3, the full variable domain is DSGVTQTPKHLITATGQRVTLRCSPRSGDLSVYWYQQSLDQGLQFLIQYYNGEERAKGNILERFSAQQFPDLHSELNLSSLELGDSALYFCASSASGTSTDTQYFGPGTRLTVL.

This sequence joins TRBV7-6 and TRBJ2-1. The germline V gene has CDR1 SGHVS and CDR2 FNYEAQ. CDR3 length: 16 residues. The CDR3 protein is CASSLDRSNDDNEQFF.

The chain carries TRBV20-1 and TRBJ2-7; as DNA is missing, the TRBD1 call by TCRdb cannot be tested. The CDR3 has 13 amino acids. Germline CDR1 DFQATT, CDR2 SNEGSKA (reference sequence). The CDR3 spells CSAKRDRSYEQYF.

The chain recombines TRBV20-1 with TRBJ1-5. This CDR3 spans 12 amino acids. CDR1 and CDR2 (germline): DFQATT, SNEGSKA (reference sequence). The CDR3 sequence: CSARGWDQPQHF.

This sequence joins TRBV29-1 and TRBJ2-7. Germline lookup yields CDR1 SQVTM and CDR2 ANQGSEA. CDR3 size: 12 residues. CDR3 loop: CSVGTALYEQYF.

The CDR3 loop is CASSEGETPSYNEQFF. The chain joins TRBV2 to TRBJ2-1; TCRdb selects TRBD2, and the lack of DNA leaves this call unchecked. The CDR3 sequence is 16 residues long. CDR1 is SNHLY and CDR2 is FYNNEI in the germline V gene.

V usage is TRBV27 and J usage is TRBJ2-7. Germline CDR1 is MNHEY and CDR2 is SMNVEV (reference sequence). This CDR3 contains 13 residues. CDR3: CASGPTDAYEQYF.